This T cell receptor (beta chain) came from a study of blood T cell repertoires in COVID-19. For the study at large: From the United States, Italy and Spain came samples of acute and convalescent COVID-19. The analysed material was cDNA or gDNA that came from T cells, B-cell-depleted T cells, or PBMCs.

Per the study methods: From reference gene primer amplification, estimates of nucleated cell counts were derived. Some clones are missing from TCRdb's copy, which holds only in-frame ones; the method was immunoSEQ multiplex PCR. The D gene and trimming were derived from the DNA, and the V and J assignments and clone size from that table. The table has approximately 220,000 clones, approximately 87% seen once. The sequencing input was peripheral blood. The sequence came from a man aged 55 to 70 who had recovered from COVID-19.

The CDR3 loop is CSARVVTEQYF. The CDR3 DNA sequence: TGCAGTGCTAGGGTAGTTACCGAGCAGTACTTC. V usage is TRBV20-1 and J usage is TRBJ2-7; D gene ambiguous. V gave up 3 bases and J gave up 6 bases, with 9 bases separating them. Per the germline V gene, CDR1 is DFQATT and CDR2 is SNEGSKA (reference sequence). The CDR3 has 11 amino acids.